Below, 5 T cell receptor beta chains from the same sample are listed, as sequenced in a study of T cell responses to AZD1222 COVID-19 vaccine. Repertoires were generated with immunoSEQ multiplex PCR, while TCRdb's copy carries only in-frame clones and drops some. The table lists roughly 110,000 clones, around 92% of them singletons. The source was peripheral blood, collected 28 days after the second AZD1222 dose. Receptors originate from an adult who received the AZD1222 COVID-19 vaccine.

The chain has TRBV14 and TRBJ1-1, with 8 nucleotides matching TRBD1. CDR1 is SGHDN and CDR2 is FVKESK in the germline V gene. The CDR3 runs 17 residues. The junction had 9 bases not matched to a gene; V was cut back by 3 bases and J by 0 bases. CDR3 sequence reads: CASSQIGQGLMNTEAFF. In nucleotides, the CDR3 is TGTGCCAGCAGCCAGATAGGACAGGGTTTGATGAACACTGAAGCTTTCTTT.

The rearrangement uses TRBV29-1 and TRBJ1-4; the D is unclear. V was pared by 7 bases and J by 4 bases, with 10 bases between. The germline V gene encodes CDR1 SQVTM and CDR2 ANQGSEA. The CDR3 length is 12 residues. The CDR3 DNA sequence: TGCAGCGGATGGGAGGATAATGAAAAACTGTTTTTT. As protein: CSGWEDNEKLFF.

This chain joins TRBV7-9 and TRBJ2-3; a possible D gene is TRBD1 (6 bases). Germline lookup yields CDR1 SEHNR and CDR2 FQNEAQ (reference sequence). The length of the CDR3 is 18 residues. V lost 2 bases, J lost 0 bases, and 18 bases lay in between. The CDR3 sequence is CASSLTGNRPTSTDTQYF. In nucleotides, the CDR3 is TGTGCCAGCAGCTTAACAGGGAACAGGCCGACTAGCACAGATACGCAGTATTTT.

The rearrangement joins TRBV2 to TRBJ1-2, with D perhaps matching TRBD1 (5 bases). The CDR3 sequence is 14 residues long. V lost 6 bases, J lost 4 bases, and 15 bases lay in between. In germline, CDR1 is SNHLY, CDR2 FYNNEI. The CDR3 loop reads CASSPGRGAYGYTF. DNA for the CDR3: TGTGCCAGCAGCCCCGGTAGGGGCGCCTATGGCTACACCTTC.

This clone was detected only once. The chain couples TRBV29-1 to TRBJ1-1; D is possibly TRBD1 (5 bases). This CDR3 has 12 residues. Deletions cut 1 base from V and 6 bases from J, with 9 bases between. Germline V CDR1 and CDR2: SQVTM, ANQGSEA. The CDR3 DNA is TGCAGCGTTGAAGGGGGCCTGCCTGAAGCTTTCTTT. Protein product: CSVEGGLPEAFF.